This record looks at one T cell receptor (beta chain) sequence and its context. Antigen unknown. These data originate in a study of cytotoxic CD8 clonotypes in ibrutinib-treated CLL. Investigators sought sequencing depths of between 1 in 200,000 and 1 in 1 million T cells. Data came from immunoSEQ multiplex PCR; TCRdb stores just in-frame clones and leaves some out. The table shows about 45,000 clones, with 60% to 80% occurring only once. Study-wide results and caveats: Before falling back toward baseline at progression, clonality had risen at the time of ibrutinib response.

The J segment lost 6 bases and the V segment lost 8 bases, leaving 10 bases of the junction unmatched. Germline V gene sequence: CDR1 SNHLY, CDR2 FYNNEI. The CDR3 consists of 17 residues. The sample consisted of PBMCs, taken after 24 months of ibrutinib treatment. The chain uses TRBV2 and TRBJ2-2; 15 bases are shared with TRBD2. This TCR came from a human donor with chronic lymphocytic leukemia. The CDR3 nucleotides read TGTGCCAGCTCATCGTCAGGACTAGCGGGGGGGCCCGGGGAGCTGTTTTTT. It codes for CASSSSGLAGGPGELFF.